This T cell receptor (beta chain) was sequenced during a study of CXCR3-negative and CXCR3-positive naive CD8 T cells. Libraries of TRB cDNA were made by 5' RACE and carried UMIs. TCRdb reanalyzed the 5' RACE reads and collapses them to one entry per CDR3 protein, without DNA. The listing contains about 89,000 distinct CDR3 sequences. General study results and limits: More hydrophobic TRB CDR3s were found in CXCR3-positive naive cells than in CXCR3-negative naive cells.

The CDR3 extends over 16 amino acids. CDR1 KGHDR and CDR2 SFDVKD come from the germline V gene. A word on this clonotype: Its antigen is not known.

The rearrangement links TRBV24-1 to TRBJ2-3; TCRdb's assignment of TRBD2 cannot be checked, as there is no DNA. The sequencing sample was made of naive CXCR3+ CD8+ T cells from blood. Subset meaning: CD45RO-CCR7+CD27+CD95- naive CD8+ T cells expressing CXCR3 (TNR3+). This clonotype originated in a human donor in good health. Some clones in this sample may be carry-over from other donors' samples. The CDR3 region is CATSDAPVESTDTQYF.